Following are 24 T cell receptor beta chains from one sample sequenced in a study of human T cells and chemical hapten exposure. TCRdb recomputed calls from the RACE reads with MiXCR, one row per CDR3 protein. The data show approximately 110,000 distinct CDR3 sequences, with more than 9.5% seen just once and roughly 3.5% held by the top ten. The time point was: patch test 1, 2 weeks after DPC sensitization. Treatment defined: therapeutic diphenylcyclopropenone sensitization with weekly scalp DPC. Sequenced material: whole blood, taken in connection with sensitization to the hapten diphenylcyclopropenone (DPC). These receptors all come from a woman aged 40-49 years with alopecia areata. Some clones in this sample may be carry-over from other donors' samples.

This clonotype has a handful of counts. The chain combines TRBV15 with TRBJ1-1; D uncertain. This CDR3 has 13 amino acids. Trimming left V 0 bases short and J 6 bases short, with 8 bases between. From germline, CDR1 is LNHNV and CDR2 YYDKDF (reference sequence). DNA for the CDR3: TGTGCCACCAGCAGAGAACGGCTATCTGAAGCTTTCTTT. Translating it yields CATSRERLSEAFF.

This clonotype appeared a few times. The chain recombines TRBV12-3 or TRBV12-4 with TRBJ2-2; 8 bases fit TRBD1. This CDR3 region has 15 residues. Losses at the gene ends were 6 bases for V and 7 bases for J; bases not matched to a gene: 10. The CDR3 reads CASRPGGAIHGELFF. CDR3 in DNA: TGTGCCAGCAGGCCAGGGGGCGCGATTCACGGGGAGCTGTTTTTT.

This clonotype was seen a handful of times. The chain has TRBV14 and TRBJ2-7; 9 nucleotides align to TRBD2. CDR1 and CDR2 (germline): SGHDN, FVKESK. Unmatched junction bases numbered 6, after V lost 5 bases and J lost 4 bases. This CDR3 is built from 14 residues. The CDR3 loop is CASSGGLAGYEQYF. The CDR3 nucleotides are TGTGCCAGCAGCGGTGGGCTAGCGGGGTACGAGCAGTACTTC.

V and J are TRBV7-8 and TRBJ1-1; no clear D gene. The germline V gene encodes CDR1 SGHVS and CDR2 FQNEAQ. This CDR3 region has 16 residues. V was pared by 1 base and J by 0 bases, with 12 bases between. The CDR3 sequence: CASSLVGKNVNTEAFF. The CDR3 nucleotides are TGTGCCAGCAGCTTAGTGGGGAAGAACGTGAACACTGAAGCTTTCTTT.

The V and J genes are TRBV19 and TRBJ2-1; 10 nucleotides agree with TRBD1. This CDR3 has 17 residues. The J segment lost 8 bases and the V segment lost 0 bases, leaving 10 bases of the junction unmatched. The germline CDR1 and CDR2 sequences are LNHDA and SQIVND (reference sequence). The DNA for the CDR3 is TGTGCCAGTAGTATAGATCGGGGGACAGGGGTAATCCATGAGCAGTTCTTC. Protein: CASSIDRGTGVIHEQFF.

This clonotype occurred many times. The chain carries TRBV29-1 and TRBJ1-1; the D is unclear. The CDR3 totals 12 residues. V was pared by 4 bases and J by 6 bases, with 12 bases between. From germline, CDR1 is SQVTM and CDR2 ANQGSEA. CDR3 sequence reads: CSVVGREAEAFF. In DNA form, the CDR3 reads TGCAGCGTTGTCGGACGGGAGGCTGAAGCTTTCTTT.

The chain recombines TRBV5-6 with TRBJ2-7; D may match TRBD1 or TRBD2 (5 bases each). The germline gives CDR1 SGHDT, CDR2 YYEEEE. Trimming cost V 7 bases and J 3 bases, with 14 bases left between them. CDR3 length: 13 amino acids. In nucleotides, the CDR3 is TGTGCCAGCTGCAGGGACCGATACTACGAGCAGTACTTC. This encodes CASCRDRYYEQYF.

This clonotype was counted at least ten times. At one end the junction does not follow the germline gene, possibly because of a read error. J is TRBJ2-7 and V is TRBV28; unclear D gene. Germline V gene data show CDR1 as MDHEN and CDR2 as SYDVKM. The CDR3 length is 12 residues. Here the CDR3 DNA reads TGTGCCAGCAGTTCACCTATCTTTGCTTCCGACTTC. Translating gives CASSSPIFASDF.

This clonotype was picked up many times. The V gene is TRBV4-1, the J gene TRBJ2-1; TRBD2 matches at 11 bases. The CDR3 is made up of 16 amino acids. Germline CDR1 reads MGHRA; CDR2 reads YSYEKL. The V and J ends lost 6 bases and 9 bases, in that order; junction bases with no gene match: 13. The CDR3 DNA reads as TGCGCCAGCAGGCCTGTCGTAGCGGGAGGGCCGGGTGAGCAGTTCTTC. The encoded protein is CASRPVVAGGPGEQFF.

The chain employs TRBV30 and TRBJ1-1; no clear D gene. The CDR3 is 14 amino acids. V gave up 4 bases and J gave up 5 bases, with 17 bases separating them. CDR1 and CDR2 from the germline V gene are GTSNPN and SVGIG (reference sequence). CDR3 in DNA: TGTGCCTGGACGGGGTGGGCAGGCCAGACTGAAGCTTTCTTT. Residues: CAWTGWAGQTEAFF. The full variable domain, rest sourced from reference TRBV30 and TRBJ1-1, is SQTIHQWPATLVQPVGSPLSLECTVEGTSNPNLYWYRQAAGRGLQLLFYSVGIGQISSEVPQNLSASRPQDRQFILSSKKLLLSDSGFYLCAWTGWAGQTEAFFGQGTRLTVV.

This clonotype occurred many times. The chain uses TRBV20-1 and TRBJ2-3, with 12 bases that match TRBD2. The V and J ends lost 6 bases and 4 bases, in that order; junction bases with no gene match: 8. This CDR3 spans 15 amino acids. CDR1 and CDR2 from the germline V gene are DFQATT and SNEGSKA (reference sequence). CDR3 amino acids: CSAPLAGGPADTQYF. The DNA for the CDR3 is TGCAGTGCGCCTCTAGCGGGGGGGCCAGCAGATACGCAGTATTTT.

This clonotype showed up just a few times. The chain uses TRBV7-9 and TRBJ2-1; 10 bases match TRBD1. V lost 4 bases, J lost 11 bases, and 20 bases stayed unmatched. CDR1 is SEHNR and CDR2 is FQNEAQ in the germline V gene (reference sequence). The CDR3 contains 18 residues. The CDR3 region is CASSSGTGDGRALIQQFF. The CDR3 DNA follows: TGTGCCAGCAGCTCCGGGACAGGGGACGGGAGGGCACTTATACAGCAGTTCTTC.

This clonotype was observed at least ten times. The J gene is TRBJ1-2, the V gene TRBV30; D unclear. This CDR3 is built from 12 residues. The germline gives CDR1 GTSNPN, CDR2 SVGIG (reference sequence). The V end was cut by 4 bases, the J end by 8 bases, with 14 bases between. CDR3 sequence (DNA): TGTGCCTGGAATAGGGCATTTGGAGGCTACACCTTC. Its protein is CAWNRAFGGYTF.

The table lists this clonotype with a few counts. The rearrangement joins TRBV3-1 to TRBJ2-5, with D uncertain. This CDR3 has 12 residues. CDR1 is LGHDT and CDR2 is YNNKEL in the germline V gene (reference sequence). Trimming left V 1 base short and J 5 bases short, with 5 bases between. Here the CDR3 DNA reads TGTGCCAGCAGCCAAGTTGCGGAGACCCAGTACTTC. Protein sequence: CASSQVAETQYF.

This clonotype has a count of ten or more. The chain carries TRBV12-3 or TRBV12-4 and TRBJ1-6, with 9 bases matching TRBD1. The CDR3 has 14 residues. The V and J ends lost 3 bases and 14 bases, in that order; junction bases with no gene match: 8. CDR3 nucleotides: TGTGCCAGCAGTTTCCGGGACAGGGTTGTTGCCCTCCACTTT. The encoded protein is CASSFRDRVVALHF.

The J gene is TRBJ2-1, the V gene TRBV4-3, with TRBD2 matching 13 bases. The CDR3 contains 16 residues. The V segment lost 1 base and the J segment 8 bases; nucleotides outside the gene matches: 5. CDR1 is LGHNA, CDR2 YSLEER, per germline. The chain's CDR3 is CASSQAGLAGEYEQFF. CDR3 nucleotide sequence: TGCGCCAGCAGCCAAGCCGGACTAGCGGGAGAGTATGAGCAGTTCTTC.

This clonotype was observed many times. The chain couples TRBV7-9 to TRBJ2-1; perhaps TRBD1 as D (6 bases). CDR3 length equals 15 residues. In germline, CDR1 is SEHNR, CDR2 FQNEAQ (reference sequence). V dropped 5 bases and J dropped 6 bases, with 17 bases sitting between them. DNA for the CDR3: TGTGCCAGCAGCCAGGGGCCCGTGGCCCTCAATGAGCAGTTCTTC. Protein sequence: CASSQGPVALNEQFF.

This clonotype was observed a handful of times. This rearrangement joins TRBV20-1 to TRBJ2-1; TRBD2 aligns across 13 bases. J gave up 2 bases and V 3 bases, and 4 bases lay outside the gene matches. The CDR3 is made up of 16 amino acids. Germline loops: CDR1 DFQATT, CDR2 SNEGSKA (reference sequence). The CDR3 loop reads CSASTTSGGTYNEQFF. CDR3 nucleotides: TGCAGTGCTAGTACGACTAGCGGGGGGACCTACAATGAGCAGTTCTTC.

V usage is TRBV19 and J usage is TRBJ1-2; weak D call: TRBD1 (5 bases). Germline CDR1 LNHDA, CDR2 SQIVND (reference sequence). The CDR3 extends over 16 amino acids. Trimming took 5 bases from V and 8 from J, leaving 24 bases between them. The CDR3 region has the DNA TGTGCCAGTAGTCCACACCCGACAGCACTAACGGGAGGCTACACCTTC. Amino acid sequence: CASSPHPTALTGGYTF.

This clonotype was seen many times. The V call is TRBV5-1, the J call TRBJ2-1; the match to TRBD2 covers 11 bases. The CDR3 contains 16 residues. CDR1 and CDR2 from the germline V gene are SGHRS and YFSETQ. V trimming: 4 bases; J trimming: 9 bases; junction bases outside the gene matches: 12. This CDR3 reads CASSQLAGGTVGEQFF. The CDR3, as DNA: TGCGCCAGCAGCCAGCTAGCGGGAGGAACTGTGGGTGAGCAGTTCTTC.

This clonotype was seen more than once but under ten times. The V and J genes are TRBV20-1 and TRBJ1-3; D perhaps matches TRBD1 (5 bases). CDR1 DFQATT and CDR2 SNEGSKA come from the germline V gene (reference sequence). V lost 3 bases and J lost 4, with 10 bases in between. The CDR3 has 13 amino acids. The CDR3 here is CSASRVGGNTIYF. The DNA of the CDR3 is TGCAGTGCTAGCAGGGTAGGAGGAAACACCATATATTTT.

This rearrangement joins TRBV11-2 to TRBJ2-5, with 7 bases aligning to TRBD1. The CDR3 runs to 16 residues. Trimming at V came to 1 base and at J to 4 bases, leaving 9 bases not matched to a gene. Looked up from germline, CDR1 is SGHAT and CDR2 is FQNNGV. The CDR3 is CASSLAGTVLLETQYF. CDR3 DNA sequence: TGTGCCAGCAGCTTAGCCGGGACAGTACTCTTAGAGACCCAGTACTTC.

The CDR3 here is CASSKGPGRNTGELFF. For the CDR3, the DNA is TGTGCCAGTAGTAAAGGACCCGGGAGGAACACCGGGGAGCTGTTTTTT. This chain connects TRBV19 to TRBJ2-2; a weak D match, TRBD2 (6 bases). The CDR3 loop spans 16 amino acids. Trimming removed 4 bases from V and 1 base from J, with 13 bases in between. The germline V gene has CDR1 LNHDA and CDR2 SQIVND (reference sequence).

With regard to this clonotype: A much more abundant neighbour one base away suggests this may be a read error. This chain joins TRBV5-4 and TRBJ2-3; D possibly corresponds to TRBD2 (6 bases). The V and J ends lost 0 bases and 10 bases respectively, with 21 bases between them. There are 16 residues in the CDR3. Germline CDR1 and CDR2: SGHNT and YYREEE (reference sequence). CDR3 DNA: TGTGCCAGCAGCTTGGAGGGCGGGGTGGCCCCCCATGCGCAGTATTTT. The encoded protein is CASSLEGGVAPHAQYF.